The sequence of this T cell receptor beta chain was determined in a study of blood T cell repertoires in COVID-19. Whole-study context: Samples representing acute and convalescent COVID-19 were sourced from the United States, Italy and Spain. The cDNA or gDNA used as material had been derived from T cells, B-cell-depleted T cells, or PBMCs.

The authors' processing: Reference gene primer amplification yielded estimated nucleated cell counts. Sequencing used immunoSEQ multiplex PCR; TCRdb keeps in-frame clones, though not all of them. That table supplies the V and J calls and clone size; D and trimming were determined from the DNA. The profile shows 65,000 to 70,000 clones, 86% of them singletons. This CDR3 is built from 16 residues. The germline CDR1 and CDR2 sequences are WSHSY and SAAADI. V lost 0 bases and J lost 2, with 11 bases in between. This clone was counted once. This TCR derives from a middle-aged man with acute or convalescent COVID-19. The sequencing sample was made of peripheral blood. The chain combines TRBV10-2 with TRBJ2-1; possibly TRBD2 for D (6 bases). Written as DNA, the CDR3 is TGCGCCAGCAGTGAGTCGGAGGGGCCCCCCTACAATGAGCAGTTCTTC. This encodes CASSESEGPPYNEQFF.